The 22 T cell receptor beta chains given below trace back to one sample, sequenced in a study of shared clonotypes between healthy human individuals. Using immunoSEQ multiplex PCR, the repertoire was profiled, and TCRdb retains in-frame clones only, with some absent. The sample consists of more than 2 million clones, about 95% of them appearing once. Naive-designated CD8 cells lacked CD45RO, were positively enriched for CCR7, and omitted terminally differentiated effector memory CD45RA+ cells. The material sequenced was naive CD8+ T cells sorted from blood. These receptors all stem from a man aged 18 to 30 in good health.

The chain recombines TRBV6-1 with TRBJ1-2, with D perhaps matching TRBD1 (5 bases). Per germline, CDR1 MNHNS and CDR2 SASEGT. With 7 bases removed from V and 8 bases from J, the gap between germline ends came to 14 bases. CDR3 length: 12 amino acids. The CDR3 is CASNQGGRGYTF. As DNA, the CDR3 is TGTGCCAGCAACCAGGGTGGAAGGGGCTACACCTTC.

V and J are TRBV6-1 and TRBJ1-5; 9 bases match TRBD1. This CDR3 is built from 15 residues. Germline loops: CDR1 MNHNS, CDR2 SASEGT. Trimming removed 3 bases from V and 5 bases from J; junction bases left unmatched: 5. The CDR3, as DNA: TGTGCCAGCAGTGACTCGGGACAGGGACATCAGCCCCAGCATTTT. Translation gives CASSDSGQGHQPQHF.

The CDR3 DNA is TGTGCCAGCAGTGTGGGGCCGGGCACCGGGGAGCTGTTTTTT. Protein product: CASSVGPGTGELFF. The gene calls are TRBV7-9 and TRBJ2-2, with D maybe TRBD1 (5 bases). Germline values: CDR1 SEHNR, CDR2 FQNEAQ (reference sequence). This CDR3 is 14 amino acids long. V dropped 6 bases and J dropped 4 bases, with 12 bases sitting between them.

This chain connects TRBV27 to TRBJ1-1; no clear D gene. CDR1 and CDR2 (germline): MNHEY, SMNVEV (reference sequence). Between the trimmed V and J ends, which lost 6 bases and 1 base, there was a span of 15 bases. The CDR3 is 15 amino acids. The CDR3 spells CASSLIPATNTEAFF. The CDR3 bases are TGTGCCAGCAGCCTAATCCCGGCCACGAACACTGAAGCTTTCTTT.

V usage is TRBV27 and J usage is TRBJ1-1, with D perhaps TRBD1 (6 bases). This CDR3 contains 15 residues. V lost 5 bases, J lost 6 bases, and 19 bases lay in between. Germline CDR1 MNHEY, CDR2 SMNVEV (reference sequence). CDR3: CASSPRTDPDSEAFF. Here the CDR3 DNA reads TGTGCCAGCAGTCCTCGGACAGACCCGGACTCTGAAGCTTTCTTT.

The chain employs TRBV11-2 and TRBJ2-4, with D possibly being TRBD2 (5 bases). The CDR3 covers 15 residues. Trimming stripped 5 bases from V and 0 bases from J, with 11 bases between. CDR1 and CDR2 from the germline V gene are SGHAT and FQNNGV. This CDR3 reads CASSKLGLAKNIQYF. CDR3 coding DNA: TGTGCCAGCAGCAAACTAGGGCTAGCCAAAAACATTCAGTACTTC.

This chain connects TRBV6-5 to TRBJ1-2, with unresolved D. Germline CDR1 is MNHEY and CDR2 is SVGAGI. The CDR3 contains 13 residues. The V gene lost 6 bases and the J gene lost 2 bases, with 10 bases spanning the gap. This chain's CDR3 is CASRDLINYGYTF. Written as DNA, the CDR3 is TGTGCCAGCAGGGACTTGATAAACTATGGCTACACCTTC.

The V and J genes are TRBV6-6 and TRBJ2-5; 7 bases agree with TRBD2. J gave up 8 bases and V 4 bases, and 7 bases lay outside the gene matches. Germline V lookup: CDR1 MNHNY, CDR2 SVGAGI (reference sequence). The CDR3 contains 13 residues. CDR3 region: CASSFDTGGTQYF. CDR3 in DNA: TGTGCCAGCAGTTTTGATACGGGGGGAACCCAGTACTTC.

The chain uses TRBV2 and TRBJ1-2; unclear D gene. There are 13 residues in the CDR3. Germline-derived CDR1 and CDR2 are SNHLY and FYNNEI. Trimming removed 4 bases at V and 8 bases at J, with 14 bases between. CDR3 in amino acids: CASSGENLDGYTF. CDR3 in DNA: TGTGCCAGCAGTGGGGAAAACCTGGACGGCTACACCTTC.

The chain joins TRBV27 to TRBJ1-2, with 7 nucleotides matching TRBD1. V lost 6 bases to trimming and J lost 4 bases; unmatched junction nucleotides: 8. Germline values: CDR1 MNHEY, CDR2 SMNVEV (reference sequence). CDR3 length: 14 residues. In DNA, the CDR3 is TGTGCCAGCAGCCCGGGACAGTCCTTCTATGGCTACACCTTC. Its translation: CASSPGQSFYGYTF.

The V call is TRBV13, the J call TRBJ1-6, with TRBD1 as a possible D gene (6 bases). This CDR3 comprises 14 residues. In germline, CDR1 is PRHDT, CDR2 FYEKMQ (reference sequence). V lost 1 base, J lost 10 bases, and 11 bases lay in between. CDR3 nucleotides: TGTGCCAGCAGCTTAGAACCTGGGGGCTCACCCCTCCACTTT. Translation gives CASSLEPGGSPLHF.

The chain uses TRBV6-1 and TRBJ1-2, with a tentative D call TRBD1 (6 bases). CDR1 is MNHNS, CDR2 SASEGT, per germline. The CDR3 runs 15 residues. Trimming stripped 5 bases from V and 4 bases from J, with 17 bases between. CDR3 region: CASSNRQEDGYGYTF. The CDR3 nucleotides are TGTGCCAGCAGTAATCGACAGGAAGACGGCTATGGCTACACCTTC.

J is TRBJ2-1 and V is TRBV7-8, with 8 bases fitting TRBD2. Germline CDR1 reads SGHVS; CDR2 reads FQNEAQ. The CDR3 is 15 amino acids. The trim removed 6 bases at V and 6 bases at J, leaving 10 bases unmatched. The CDR3 DNA follows: TGTGCCAGCAGTTCCGTGGCACTAGCGGCCAATGAGCAGTTCTTC. Its protein is CASSSVALAANEQFF.

This clone occurred a few times. The V call is TRBV7-9, the J call TRBJ1-1; D unresolved. Germline V gene sequence: CDR1 SEHNR, CDR2 FQNEAQ (reference sequence). The length of the CDR3 is 12 residues. Trimming removed 5 bases at V and 5 bases at J, with 9 bases between. CDR3 amino acids: CASSHPWTEAFF. CDR3 coding DNA: TGTGCCAGCAGCCACCCGTGGACTGAAGCTTTCTTT.

The genes are TRBV2 and TRBJ2-7, with 8 bases lining up with TRBD1. V was pared by 2 bases and J by 0 bases, with 9 bases of the junction left unmatched. CDR1 is SNHLY, CDR2 FYNNEI, per germline. The CDR3 extends over 17 amino acids. In nucleotides, the CDR3 is TGTGCCAGCAGTGAACCCCCGACAGGGGTTTACTCCTACGAGCAGTACTTC. It is translated as CASSEPPTGVYSYEQYF.

This clone occurred once. V is TRBV10-2 and J is TRBJ2-3; 9 bases are a match to TRBD2. The CDR3 length is 14 residues. The germline V gene has CDR1 WSHSY and CDR2 SAAADI. The J segment lost 5 bases and the V segment lost 5 bases, leaving 5 bases of the junction unmatched. CDR3 sequence: CASSLAGARDTQYF. The CDR3 DNA follows: TGCGCCAGCAGTTTAGCGGGAGCGCGAGATACGCAGTATTTT.

The CDR3 DNA follows: TGTGCCAGCGGTGAGGCTTCCTACTCTGGCTACACCTTC. It is translated as CASGEASYSGYTF. The V call is TRBV13, the J call TRBJ1-2; D ambiguous. With 8 bases removed from V and 7 bases from J, the gap between germline ends came to 17 bases. CDR1 and CDR2 from the germline V gene are PRHDT and FYEKMQ (reference sequence). The CDR3 has 13 residues.

The chain uses TRBV5-4 and TRBJ2-7, with 9 bases identical to TRBD1. CDR1 and CDR2 (germline): SGHNT, YYREEE (reference sequence). With 5 bases clipped from V and 3 bases from J, the junction kept 15 bases outside the gene matches. The CDR3 covers 17 residues. CDR3 in amino acids: CASSRGASGQGLYEQYF. CDR3 bases: TGTGCCAGCAGTCGGGGGGCCTCGGGACAGGGACTCTACGAGCAGTACTTC.

DNA of the CDR3: TGTGCCAGCAGTTTCAGGGAAGGTTTCGGTTCACCCCTCCACTTT. Its translation: CASSFREGFGSPLHF. The gene calls are TRBV6-5 and TRBJ1-6; possible D gene TRBD1, 5 bases. The CDR3 contains 15 residues. Trimming left V 4 bases short and J 9 bases short, with 16 bases between. Germline CDR1 and CDR2: MNHEY and SVGAGI.

The rearrangement links TRBV13 to TRBJ1-4, with a tentative D call TRBD1 (6 bases). CDR1 is PRHDT and CDR2 is FYEKMQ in the germline V gene (reference sequence). The CDR3 is 13 residues long. V lost 8 bases to trimming and J lost 4 bases, with 11 bases between them. The CDR3 loop is CASSDRVNEKLFF. CDR3 nucleotides: TGTGCCAGCTCGGACAGAGTTAATGAAAAACTGTTTTTT. The whole variable domain, remainder taken from reference TRBV13 and TRBJ1-4, is AAGVIQSPRHLIKEKRETATLKCYPIPRHDTVYWYQQGPGQDPQFLISFYEKMQSDKGSIPDRFSAQQFSDYHSELNMSSLELGDSALYFCASSDRVNEKLFFGSGTQLSVL.

V and J are TRBV7-2 and TRBJ1-1, with D unresolved. The CDR3 is 13 amino acids. V lost 8 bases and J 0 bases, leaving 10 bases between the germline ends. Looked up from germline, CDR1 is SGHTA and CDR2 is FQGNSA. CDR3 nucleotide sequence: TGTGCCAGCGAAGGGTTAATGAACACTGAAGCTTTCTTT. This encodes CASEGLMNTEAFF.

This chain connects TRBV29-1 to TRBJ2-2; D unresolved. Trimming removed 4 bases at V and 2 bases at J, with 14 bases between. The CDR3 spans 15 residues. Looked up from germline, CDR1 is SQVTM and CDR2 is ANQGSEA. CDR3 DNA: TGCAGCGTTGTGAACGGTGGGGATAACACCGGGGAGCTGTTTTTT. Translating gives CSVVNGGDNTGELFF.